Here is one T cell receptor (beta chain) with its context. The antigen remains unidentified. Via MiXCR, TCRdb re-called the 5' RACE reads, giving one row per CDR3 protein. Seen here are a few hundred thousand distinct CDR3 sequences, approximately 3.3% observed once, and the top ten hold approximately 3%. These data originate in a study of T cells after yellow fever vaccination. Overall study: When fractions had low cell numbers, they were prepared with SMART-Seq v4 Ultra Low Input.

The CDR3 contains 14 residues. V was clipped by 2 bases and J by 7 bases; unmatched bases: 6. Study-wide points: Clones that expanded after primary vaccination mostly reappeared after the booster (96% CD4, approximately 85% CD8). Contamination by abundant bulk-population clonotypes could be present in FACS-sorted repertoires.

The source of this sequence is a young man who received the YFV17D yellow fever vaccine. The sequences come from CD4+ T cells sorted from PBMCs, collected 10 days after the yellow fever booster vaccination. This chain uses TRBV12-3 or TRBV12-4 with TRBJ1-1; TRBD1 agrees at 8 bases. The CDR3 reads CASSLQGAYGEAFF. The DNA for the CDR3 is TGTGCCAGCAGTTTACAGGGGGCGTACGGTGAAGCTTTCTTT.